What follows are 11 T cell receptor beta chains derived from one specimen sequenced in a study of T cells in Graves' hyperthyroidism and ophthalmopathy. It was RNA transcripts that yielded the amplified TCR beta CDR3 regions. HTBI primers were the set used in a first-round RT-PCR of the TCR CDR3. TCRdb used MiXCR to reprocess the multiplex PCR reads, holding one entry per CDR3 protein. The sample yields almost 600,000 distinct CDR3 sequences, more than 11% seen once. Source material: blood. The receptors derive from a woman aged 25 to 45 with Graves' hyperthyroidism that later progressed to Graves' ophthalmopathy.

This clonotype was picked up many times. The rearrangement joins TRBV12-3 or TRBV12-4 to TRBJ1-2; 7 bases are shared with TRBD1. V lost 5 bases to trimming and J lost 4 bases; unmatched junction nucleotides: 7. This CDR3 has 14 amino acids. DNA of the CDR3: TGTGCCAGCAGTGGTGGGGACAGCAGCTATGGCTACACCTTC. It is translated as CASSGGDSSYGYTF.

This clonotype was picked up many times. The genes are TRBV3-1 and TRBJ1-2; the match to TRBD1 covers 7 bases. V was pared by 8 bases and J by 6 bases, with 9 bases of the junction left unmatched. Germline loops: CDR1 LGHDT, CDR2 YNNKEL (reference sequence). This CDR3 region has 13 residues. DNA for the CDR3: TGTGCCAGCCACTCGACAGGGTTGGATGGCTACACCTTC. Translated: CASHSTGLDGYTF.

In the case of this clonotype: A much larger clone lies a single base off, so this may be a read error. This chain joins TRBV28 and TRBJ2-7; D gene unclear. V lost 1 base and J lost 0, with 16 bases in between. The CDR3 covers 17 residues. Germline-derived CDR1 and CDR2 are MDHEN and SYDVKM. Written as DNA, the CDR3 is TGTGCCAGCAGTTTATTGGATAGGGCGCTCCTCTCCTACGAGCAGTACTTC. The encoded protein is CASSLLDRALLSYEQYF.

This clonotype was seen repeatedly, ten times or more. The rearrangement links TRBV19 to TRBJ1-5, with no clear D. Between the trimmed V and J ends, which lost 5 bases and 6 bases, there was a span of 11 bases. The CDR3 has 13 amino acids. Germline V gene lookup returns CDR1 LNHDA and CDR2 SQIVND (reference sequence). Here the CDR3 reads CASSDRYGQPQHF. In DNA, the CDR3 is TGTGCCAGTAGTGATCGATACGGTCAGCCCCAGCATTTT.

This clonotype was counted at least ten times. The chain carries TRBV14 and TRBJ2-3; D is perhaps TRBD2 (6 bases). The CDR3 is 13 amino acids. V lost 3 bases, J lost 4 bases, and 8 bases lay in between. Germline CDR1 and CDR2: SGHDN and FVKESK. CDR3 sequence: CASSQGDSDTQYF. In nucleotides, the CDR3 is TGTGCCAGCAGCCAGGGGGACTCAGATACGCAGTATTTT.

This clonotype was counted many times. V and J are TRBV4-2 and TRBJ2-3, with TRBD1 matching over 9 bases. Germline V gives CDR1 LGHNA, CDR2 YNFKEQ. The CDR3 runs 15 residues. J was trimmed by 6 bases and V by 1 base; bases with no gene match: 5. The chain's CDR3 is CASSQGDRDEDTQYF. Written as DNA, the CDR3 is TGTGCCAGCAGCCAAGGGGACAGGGACGAGGATACGCAGTATTTT.

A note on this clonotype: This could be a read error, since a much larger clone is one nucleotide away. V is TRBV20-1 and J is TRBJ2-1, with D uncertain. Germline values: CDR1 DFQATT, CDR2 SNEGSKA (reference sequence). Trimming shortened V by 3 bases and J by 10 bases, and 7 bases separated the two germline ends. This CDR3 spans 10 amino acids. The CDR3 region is CSASSVEQFF. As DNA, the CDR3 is TGCAGTGCTAGTAGTGTCGAGCAGTTCTTC.

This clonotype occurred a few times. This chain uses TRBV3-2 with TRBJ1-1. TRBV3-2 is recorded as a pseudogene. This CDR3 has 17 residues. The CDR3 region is CASSQGRRDSMNTEAFF. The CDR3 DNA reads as TGTGCCAGCAGCCAAGGACGGAGGGACTCGATGAACACTGAAGCTTTCTTT.

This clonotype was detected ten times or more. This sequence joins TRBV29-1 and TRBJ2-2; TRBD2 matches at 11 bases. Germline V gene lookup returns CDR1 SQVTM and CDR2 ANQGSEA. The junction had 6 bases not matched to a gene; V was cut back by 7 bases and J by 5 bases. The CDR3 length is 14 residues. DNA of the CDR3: TGCAGCGCCCGGGCTAGCGGGAGGACCGGGGAGCTGTTTTTT. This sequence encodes CSARASGRTGELFF.

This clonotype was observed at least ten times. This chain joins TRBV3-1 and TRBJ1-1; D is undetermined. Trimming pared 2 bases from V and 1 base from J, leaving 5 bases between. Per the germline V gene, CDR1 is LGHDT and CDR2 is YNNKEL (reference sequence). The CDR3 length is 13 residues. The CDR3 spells CASSQLQNTEAFF. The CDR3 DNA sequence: TGTGCCAGCAGCCAATTACAGAACACTGAAGCTTTCTTT.

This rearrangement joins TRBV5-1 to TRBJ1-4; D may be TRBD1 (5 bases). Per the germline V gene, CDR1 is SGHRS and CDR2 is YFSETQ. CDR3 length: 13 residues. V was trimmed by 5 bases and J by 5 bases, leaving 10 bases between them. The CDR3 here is CASRDTVNEKLFF. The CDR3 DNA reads TGCGCCAGCAGGGACACGGTGAATGAAAAACTGTTTTTT. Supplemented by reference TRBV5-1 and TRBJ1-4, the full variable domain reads KAGVTQTPRYLIKTRGQQVTLSCSPISGHRSVSWYQQTPGQGLQFLFEYFSETQRNKGNFPGRFSGRQFSNSRSEMNVSTLELGDSALYLCASRDTVNEKLFFGSGTQLSVL.